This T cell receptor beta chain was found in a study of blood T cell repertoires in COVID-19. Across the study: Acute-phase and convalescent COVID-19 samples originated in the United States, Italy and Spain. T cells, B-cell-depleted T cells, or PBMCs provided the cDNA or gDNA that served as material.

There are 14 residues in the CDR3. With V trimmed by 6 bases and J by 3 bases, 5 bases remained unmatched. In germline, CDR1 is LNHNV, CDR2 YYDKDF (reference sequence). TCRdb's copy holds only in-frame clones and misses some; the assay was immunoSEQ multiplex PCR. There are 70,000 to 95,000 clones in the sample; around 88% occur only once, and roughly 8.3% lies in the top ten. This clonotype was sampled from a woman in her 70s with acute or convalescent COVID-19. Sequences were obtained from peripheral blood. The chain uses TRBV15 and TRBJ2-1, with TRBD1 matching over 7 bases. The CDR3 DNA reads TGTGCCACCAGAGAGTCAGGGGGCTACAATGAGCAGTTCTTC. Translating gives CATRESGGYNEQFF.